Below are 30 T cell receptor beta chains sequenced from a single sample in a study of cytomegalovirus exposure and HLA in healthy donors (dated by TCRdb to 2015 to 2018). Library creation used the immunoSEQ multiplex PCR assay. The multiplex PCR relied on a mix of 60 forward primers for TCR Vbeta segments and 13 reverse primers for TCR Jbeta segments. In its TCRdb copy, this immuneACCESS table keeps in-frame sequences only and misses some clones. Where compared with another copy, unresolved V genes explain less than half of these, and the others have no known cause. The sample table lists 150,000 to 200,000 clones, 84% of them with a count of one. Clones ranked in the top ten supply around 0.98% of the sample. Sequenced: PBMCs. These receptors all come from a man aged 25 to 40 in good health and CMV-seronegative.

The chain combines TRBV7-9 with TRBJ2-5, with D uncertain. With the DNA end fitting TRBJ2-7 better, the J assignment may be wrong. Germline-derived CDR1 and CDR2 are SEHNR and FQNEAQ (reference sequence). The CDR3 length is 11 residues. The CDR3 region is CASSPSYEQYF. Here the CDR3 DNA reads TGTGCCAGCAGTCCCTCCTACGAGCAGTACTTC.

This chain connects TRBV5-1 to TRBJ2-6, with TRBD2 matching 8 bases. The CDR3 contains 17 residues. Unmatched junction bases numbered 10, after V lost 4 bases and J lost 4 bases. Per the germline V gene, CDR1 is SGHRS and CDR2 is YFSETQ. CDR3 nucleotides: TGCGCCAGCAGCCGAAAAGCGGGAGCTAACGGGGCCAACGTCCTGACTTTC. This codes for CASSRKAGANGANVLTF.

The chain joins TRBV30 to TRBJ1-1; D is possibly TRBD1 (6 bases). The germline V gene encodes CDR1 GTSNPN and CDR2 SVGIG (reference sequence). V was clipped by 8 bases and J by 4 bases, with 17 bases between them. The CDR3 has 13 amino acids. The CDR3 region is CAGGGRRGTEAFF. For the CDR3, the DNA is TGTGCCGGGGGGGGGCGGAGGGGCACTGAAGCTTTCTTT.

Comments on this clone: Other DNA sequences of this sample code for an identical CDR3. The chain joins TRBV5-4 to TRBJ1-1; possibly TRBD1 for D (6 bases). V was clipped by 4 bases and J by 3 bases, with 16 bases between them. Germline V gives CDR1 SGHNT, CDR2 YYREEE (reference sequence). The CDR3 totals 15 residues. The CDR3 region has the DNA TGTGCCAGCAGCCCTCCGGGACACGGGGACACTGAAGCTTTCTTT. It codes for CASSPPGHGDTEAFF.

Note on this clone: Different DNA sequences within this sample yield the same CDR3. V gene TRBV29-1 combines with J gene TRBJ2-7, with 7 positions matching TRBD2. Looked up from germline, CDR1 is SQVTM and CDR2 is ANQGSEA. The J segment lost 0 bases and the V segment lost 6 bases, leaving 2 bases of the junction unmatched. The CDR3 contains 12 residues. The CDR3 DNA follows: TGCAGCGTGGGGGGGGGCTCCTACGAGCAGTACTTC. Protein: CSVGGGSYEQYF.

The rearrangement uses TRBV27 and TRBJ1-2; no reliable D call. V was clipped by 4 bases and J by 1 base, with 19 bases between them. The CDR3 totals 17 residues. In germline, CDR1 is MNHEY, CDR2 SMNVEV (reference sequence). The DNA for the CDR3 is TGTGCCAGCAGTTCCCGCCTGTCGGCGCTAGTTAACTATGGCTACACCTTC. It is translated as CASSSRLSALVNYGYTF.

This chain's CDR3 is CAWQQGKAQHF. The CDR3 DNA reads as TGTGCCTGGCAACAGGGCAAGGCCCAGCATTTT. The chain employs TRBV30 and TRBJ1-5; possibly TRBD1 for D (6 bases). The CDR3 has 11 residues. The germline V and J ends were trimmed by 5 bases and 11 bases, with 13 bases remaining between them. From germline, CDR1 is GTSNPN and CDR2 SVGIG (reference sequence).

This chain connects TRBV5-1 to TRBJ2-1, with 9 bases lining up with TRBD2. V trimming: 0 bases; J trimming: 4 bases; junction bases outside the gene matches: 11. This CDR3 region has 18 residues. Germline CDR1 SGHRS, CDR2 YFSETQ. This CDR3 reads CASSLDGTAGGLYNEQFF. The CDR3 DNA is TGCGCCAGCAGCTTGGACGGTACAGCGGGGGGTTTATACAATGAGCAGTTCTTC.

A few counts support this clone. Different DNA sequences within this sample yield the same CDR3. The chain recombines TRBV9 with TRBJ1-2; 7 nucleotides line up with TRBD1. V lost 1 base to trimming and J lost 2 bases; unmatched junction nucleotides: 2. Germline-derived CDR1 and CDR2 are SGDLS and YYNGEE. The CDR3 is 14 residues long. The DNA of the CDR3 is TGTGCCAGCAGCGTATCGGGACAGAACTATGGCTACACCTTC. Translating gives CASSVSGQNYGYTF.

This clone was counted a single time. The V gene is TRBV18, the J gene TRBJ2-7, with 7 bases that match TRBD1. This CDR3 is built from 14 residues. The trim removed 2 bases at V and 4 bases at J, leaving 5 bases unmatched. Germline CDR1 is KGHSH and CDR2 is LQKENI. CDR3 sequence (DNA): TGTGCCAGCTCACCAAGGGACAGACTATACGAGCAGTACTTC. Translated, it gives CASSPRDRLYEQYF.

The chain joins TRBV11-2 to TRBJ1-6; TRBD1 is a possible D gene (5 bases). Germline CDR1 SGHAT, CDR2 FQNNGV. This CDR3 is built from 14 residues. The V and J ends lost 1 base and 8 bases respectively, with 9 bases between them. The CDR3 DNA is TGTGCCAGCAGCTTAGCTATACAGGATTCACCCCTCCACTTT. It is translated as CASSLAIQDSPLHF.

This clone was recorded a few times. This chain uses TRBV6-6 with TRBJ2-1; a weak D match, TRBD2 (5 bases). The CDR3 spans 14 residues. V was shortened by 4 bases and J by 4 bases, with 11 bases between the two germline ends. Germline CDR1 is MNHNY and CDR2 is SVGAGI (reference sequence). The CDR3 DNA is TGTGCCAGCAGTTTACTGGACTGGTACAATGAGCAGTTCTTC. This translates into CASSLLDWYNEQFF.

This clone has just one count. The chain has TRBV7-9 and TRBJ2-7; 7 bases map to TRBD2. The CDR3 extends over 15 amino acids. CDR1 and CDR2 (germline): SEHNR, FQNEAQ (reference sequence). The V and J ends lost 3 bases and 0 bases, in that order; junction bases with no gene match: 5. Here the CDR3 reads CASSFVGGPSYEQYF. The CDR3, as DNA: TGTGCCAGCAGCTTTGTGGGAGGGCCCTCCTACGAGCAGTACTTC. Full variable domain (missing parts from reference TRBV7-9 and TRBJ2-7): DTGVSQNPRHKITKRGQNVTFRCDPISEHNRLYWYRQTLGQGPEFLTYFQNEAQLEKSRLLSDRFSAERPKGSFSTLEIQRTEQGDSAMYLCASSFVGGPSYEQYFGPGTRLTVT.

The CDR3 nucleotides are TGTGCCAGTAGTACTCCCCCCCTTGGCGGTAGTTACTCTGAAGCTTTCTTT. Translation gives CASSTPPLGGSYSEAFF. V gene TRBV19 combines with J gene TRBJ1-1; D gene uncertain. The CDR3 consists of 17 residues. Trimming took 4 bases from V and 6 from J, leaving 24 bases between them. Germline loops: CDR1 LNHDA, CDR2 SQIVND (reference sequence).

V gene TRBV5-6 combines with J gene TRBJ2-2; D is possibly TRBD1 (5 bases). CDR1 and CDR2 from the germline V gene are SGHDT and YYEEEE. V lost 1 base, J lost 5 bases, and 9 bases lay in between. The CDR3 has 14 amino acids. The DNA for the CDR3 is TGTGCCAGCAGCTTGTTAGGGGTAACCGGGGAGCTGTTTTTT. It yields the protein CASSLLGVTGELFF.

The chain uses TRBV7-9 and TRBJ2-1; D possibly corresponds to TRBD2 (6 bases). Trimming took off 0 bases at V and 7 bases at J, with 16 bases between the two ends. CDR1 SEHNR and CDR2 FQNEAQ come from the germline V gene (reference sequence). There are 16 residues in the CDR3. The CDR3 DNA is TGTGCCAGCAGCTTAGCGCCGGAGGGTCGCGGGAATGAGCAGTTCTTC. It specifies CASSLAPEGRGNEQFF. The full variable domain, in which reference TRBV7-9 and TRBJ2-1 provide the parts outside the CDR3, is DTGVSQNPRHKITKRGQNVTFRCDPISEHNRLYWYRQTLGQGPEFLTYFQNEAQLEKSRLLSDRFSAERPKGSFSTLEIQRTEQGDSAMYLCASSLAPEGRGNEQFFGPGTRLTVL.

V usage is TRBV10-3 and J usage is TRBJ2-3; D perhaps matches TRBD2 (6 bases). This CDR3 is built from 14 residues. Trimming took 4 bases from V and 6 from J, leaving 14 bases between them. The germline V gene has CDR1 ENHRY and CDR2 SYGVKD. As DNA, the CDR3 is TGTGCCATCAGTGGCTCGGCGGGGAAGGATACGCAGTATTTT. It codes for CAISGSAGKDTQYF.

The chain has TRBV6-1 and TRBJ2-3; 11 positions match TRBD2. J lost 4 bases, V lost 4 bases, and 10 bases had no gene match. This CDR3 has 17 residues. Germline CDR1 reads MNHNS; CDR2 reads SASEGT. The CDR3 sequence: CASSVFAASGGSDTQYF. CDR3 nucleotides: TGTGCCAGCAGTGTTTTTGCGGCTAGCGGGGGGTCAGATACGCAGTATTTT.

The gene calls are TRBV4-2 and TRBJ2-5, with a weak D call TRBD1 (5 bases). TRBJ2-7 matches the DNA end more closely, so the J call is doubtful. CDR3 length: 16 amino acids. Per germline, CDR1 LGHNA and CDR2 YNFKEQ. The CDR3 is CASSQRGDSRSYEQYF. CDR3 sequence (DNA): TGTGCCAGCAGCCAAAGGGGCGACAGCCGCTCCTACGAGCAGTACTTC.

This sequence joins TRBV7-6 and TRBJ2-1, with 10 bases lining up with TRBD1. The length of the CDR3 is 13 residues. The germline CDR1 and CDR2 sequences are SGHVS and FNYEAQ. J gave up 7 bases and V 5 bases, and 2 bases lay outside the gene matches. Here the CDR3 reads CASSMGQGNEQFF. As DNA, the CDR3 is TGTGCCAGCAGCATGGGACAGGGGAATGAGCAGTTCTTC.

V usage is TRBV7-8 and J usage is TRBJ1-5; perhaps TRBD1 as D (6 bases). V shed 5 bases and J shed 11 bases, with 19 bases lying between them. Germline V gene sequence: CDR1 SGHVS, CDR2 FQNEAQ. The CDR3 has 14 residues. The CDR3 here is CASSLNRVPFSQHF. In nucleotides, the CDR3 is TGTGCCAGCAGCCTAAACAGGGTTCCTTTTTCCCAGCATTTT. Using reference TRBV7-8 and TRBJ1-5 for the parts outside the CDR3, the full variable domain is GAGVSQSPRYKVAKRGQDVALRCDPISGHVSLFWYQQALGQGPEFLTYFQNEAQLDKSGLPSDRFFAERPEGSVSTLKIQRTQQEDSAVYLCASSLNRVPFSQHFGDGTRLSIL.

This clone appeared a single time. V gene TRBV12-2 combines with J gene TRBJ1-4; TRBD1 reflects the table's D call only, with no check against the DNA. TRBV12-2 is described as a pseudogene. This CDR3 contains 15 residues. The CDR3 here is CASRLVCRDSEKLFF. DNA for the CDR3: TGTGCAAGTCGCTTAGTATGCAGGGATAGTGAAAAACTGTTTTTT.

The V gene is TRBV27, the J gene TRBJ2-7; a possible D gene is TRBD2 (6 bases). Trimming stripped 6 bases from V and 1 base from J, with 16 bases between. Germline lookup yields CDR1 MNHEY and CDR2 SMNVEV (reference sequence). CDR3 length: 15 amino acids. CDR3: CASSQLGLPSYEQYF. The CDR3 DNA reads TGTGCCAGCAGCCAACTGGGACTTCCTTCCTACGAGCAGTACTTC.

V is TRBV30 and J is TRBJ2-7; 10 bases align to TRBD1. Germline V gene data show CDR1 as GTSNPN and CDR2 as SVGIG (reference sequence). This CDR3 is built from 15 residues. J was trimmed by 2 bases and V by 2 bases; bases with no gene match: 6. The CDR3 DNA reads TGTGCCTGGAGTCCGGGGACAGGGGCCACCTACGAGCAGTACTTC. Translated, it gives CAWSPGTGATYEQYF.

This chain connects TRBV6-4 to TRBJ2-1, with a possible D match to TRBD2 (5 bases). The CDR3 is made up of 13 amino acids. Germline CDR1 reads MRHNA; CDR2 reads SNTAGT. V lost 8 bases to trimming and J lost 8 bases, with 16 bases between them. The CDR3 DNA reads as TGTGCCAGCGGAGCTAGCCTCGTCCATGAGCAGTTCTTC. Its protein is CASGASLVHEQFF.

This clone occurred once. This chain links TRBV5-4 with TRBJ1-3, with TRBD1 matching over 7 bases. Losses at the gene ends were 6 bases for V and 2 bases for J; bases not matched to a gene: 5. The CDR3 has 14 residues. The germline CDR1 and CDR2 sequences are SGHNT and YYREEE (reference sequence). The CDR3 nucleotides read TGTGCCAGCACCCCCGACAGGGCTGGAAACACCATATATTTT. Protein sequence: CASTPDRAGNTIYF.

The chain has TRBV2 and TRBJ1-1; the match to TRBD1 covers 8 bases. The CDR3 covers 14 residues. After removal of 4 bases from V and 3 bases from J, the junction contained 4 bases not matched to a gene. Germline V CDR1 and CDR2: SNHLY, FYNNEI. CDR3 sequence: CASSAHRGDTEAFF. The CDR3 DNA reads as TGTGCCAGCAGTGCTCACAGGGGGGACACTGAAGCTTTCTTT. The variable domain in full, completed from reference TRBV2 and TRBJ1-1, reads EPEVTQTPSHQVTQMGQEVILRCVPISNHLYFYWYRQILGQKVEFLVSFYNNEISEKSEIFDDQFSVERPDGSNFTLKIRSTKLEDSAMYFCASSAHRGDTEAFFGQGTRLTVV.

J is TRBJ2-7 and V is TRBV29-1; D call uncertain. The ends were cut back, 5 bases at V and 0 bases at J, with 11 bases in the middle. Germline loops: CDR1 SQVTM, CDR2 ANQGSEA. CDR3 length equals 13 residues. The CDR3 region is CSVLTSGSYEQYF. The CDR3 DNA reads as TGCAGCGTTCTTACTTCAGGCTCCTACGAGCAGTACTTC.

This sequence joins TRBV7-9 and TRBJ2-3, with D possibly matching TRBD2 (6 bases). The V gene lost 5 bases and the J gene lost 1 base, with 13 bases spanning the gap. Germline V gene sequence: CDR1 SEHNR, CDR2 FQNEAQ (reference sequence). CDR3 length: 15 residues. CDR3 sequence reads: CASSLLASGTDTQYF. The DNA for the CDR3 is TGTGCCAGCAGCCTACTTGCTAGCGGCACAGATACGCAGTATTTT.

The gene calls are TRBV7-2 and TRBJ2-2, with D tentatively TRBD2 (5 bases). The CDR3 totals 14 residues. The V end was cut by 2 bases, the J end by 6 bases, with 10 bases between. In germline, CDR1 is SGHTA, CDR2 FQGNSA. CDR3: CASSLSNGAGELFF. Written as DNA, the CDR3 is TGTGCCAGCAGCTTATCCAACGGGGCCGGGGAGCTGTTTTTT.